This T cell receptor beta chain originates from a study of beta chain features in type 1 diabetes. Overall study results and limits: TCRB CDR3s from Type 1 diabetes patients were moderately but significantly shorter in all four CD4+ subsets.

This clone was counted a few times. Its antigen is unknown. Other DNA sequences in the sample encode the same CDR3. Germline V lookup: CDR1 MNHEY, CDR2 SMNVEV (reference sequence). V was pared by 5 bases and J by 2 bases, with 9 bases between. The CDR3 has 13 amino acids. Expressed TCRB transcripts were sequenced because the isolated RNA had all been reverse transcribed beforehand. Clones were sequenced by immunoSEQ multiplex PCR, and TCRdb holds only the in-frame ones, with some missing. This sample has approximately 250,000 clones, with around 24% found just once. The sequenced sample was naive CD4+ T cells from blood. V is TRBV27 and J is TRBJ2-5; D is unresolved. The receptor comes from a woman younger than 45 with type 1 diabetes. Written as DNA, the CDR3 is TGTGCCAGCAGTCCACGGGTGCAAGAGACCCAGTACTTC. Translation: CASSPRVQETQYF.